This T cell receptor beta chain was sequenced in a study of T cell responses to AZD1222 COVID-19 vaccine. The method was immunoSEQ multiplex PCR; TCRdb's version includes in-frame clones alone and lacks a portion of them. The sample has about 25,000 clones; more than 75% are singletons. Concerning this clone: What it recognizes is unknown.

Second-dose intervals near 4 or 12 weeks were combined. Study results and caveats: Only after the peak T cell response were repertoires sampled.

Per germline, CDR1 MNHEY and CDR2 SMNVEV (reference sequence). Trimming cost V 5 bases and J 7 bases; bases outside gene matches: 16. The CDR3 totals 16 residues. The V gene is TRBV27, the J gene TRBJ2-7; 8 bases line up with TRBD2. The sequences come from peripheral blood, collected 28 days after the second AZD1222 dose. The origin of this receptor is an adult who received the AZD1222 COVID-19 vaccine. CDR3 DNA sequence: TGTGCCAGCAGTCCCTACAATAGCGGGGTCGCTAGGGAGCAGTACTTC. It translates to CASSPYNSGVAREQYF.